This TCR beta chain came from a study of cytomegalovirus exposure and HLA in healthy donors. Study-wide results and limits: With high specificity and sensitivity, the classifier reportedly diagnosed cytomegalovirus status.

60 Vbeta and 13 Jbeta primers were used in PCR. Assay: immunoSEQ multiplex PCR; the TCRdb copy retains only in-frame clones and omits some. The table lists roughly 220,000 clones, 70% to 90% of them singletons. Trimming shortened V by 7 bases and J by 4 bases, and 16 bases separated the two germline ends. This CDR3 is built from 13 residues. The germline V gene has CDR1 SQVTM and CDR2 ANQGSEA. This clone was observed a few times. Its antigen is undetermined. This chain uses TRBV29-1 with TRBJ1-1; D gene unclear. This TCR was recovered from a man aged 30 to 39 in good health and CMV-seronegative. Sequenced sample: PBMCs. CDR3 nucleotides: TGCAGCGCCTCGCCCGGCGGGAGCACTGAAGCTTTCTTT. Translation gives CSASPGGSTEAFF.